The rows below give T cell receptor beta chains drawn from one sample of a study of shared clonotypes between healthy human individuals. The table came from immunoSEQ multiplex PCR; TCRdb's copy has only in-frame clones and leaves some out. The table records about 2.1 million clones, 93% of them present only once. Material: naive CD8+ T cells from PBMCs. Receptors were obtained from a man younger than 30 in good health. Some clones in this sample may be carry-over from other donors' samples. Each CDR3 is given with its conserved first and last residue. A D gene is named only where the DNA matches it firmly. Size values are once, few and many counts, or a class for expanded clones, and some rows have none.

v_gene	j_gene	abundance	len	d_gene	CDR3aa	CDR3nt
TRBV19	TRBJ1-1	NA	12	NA	CASGGRGTEAFF	TGTGCCAGCGGGGGTCGGGGAACTGAAGCTTTCTTT
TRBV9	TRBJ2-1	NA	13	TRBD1	CASSEGTGGEQFF	TGTGCCAGCAGCGAAGGGACAGGAGGTGAGCAGTTCTTC
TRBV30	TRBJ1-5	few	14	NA	CAWSVGAGSQPQHF	TGTGCCTGGAGTGTCGGGGCAGGGAGTCAGCCCCAGCATTTT
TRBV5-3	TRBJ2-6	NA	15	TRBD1	CARSLEGTGGHVLTF	TGTGCCAGAAGCTTGGAGGGGACAGGGGGTCACGTCCTGACTTTC
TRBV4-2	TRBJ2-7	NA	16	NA	CASSQEKGLSSYEQYF	TGTGCCAGCAGCCAAGAAAAGGGTCTGTCTTCCTACGAGCAGTACTTC
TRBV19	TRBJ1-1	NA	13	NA	CASSIGTHTEAFF	TGTGCCAGTAGTATCGGGACCCACACTGAAGCTTTCTTT
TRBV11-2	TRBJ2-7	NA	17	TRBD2	CASSPKPVAGGFYEQYF	TGTGCCAGCAGCCCGAAACCCGTAGCGGGAGGGTTCTACGAGCAGTACTTC
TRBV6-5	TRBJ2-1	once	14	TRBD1	CASSYSGTGNEQFF	TGTGCCAGCAGTTACTCCGGGACAGGCAATGAGCAGTTCTTC
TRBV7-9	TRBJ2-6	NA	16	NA	CASSNHRAPGANVLTF	TGTGCCAGCAGCAACCACAGGGCGCCCGGGGCCAACGTCCTGACTTTC
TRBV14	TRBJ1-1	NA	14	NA	CASSQVGGPVYAFF	TGTGCCAGCAGCCAAGTTGGGGGCCCAGTGTATGCTTTCTTT
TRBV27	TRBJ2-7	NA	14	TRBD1	CASSLGRGLHEQYF	TGTGCCAGCAGTTTAGGCAGGGGGCTCCACGAGCAGTACTTC
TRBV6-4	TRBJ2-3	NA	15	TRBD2	CASSPTSGVADTQYF	TGTGCCAGCAGCCCGACTAGCGGGGTTGCTGATACGCAGTATTTT
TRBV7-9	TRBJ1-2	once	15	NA	CASSSPDPASYGYTF	TGTGCCAGCAGCTCACCCGACCCGGCGAGCTATGGCTACACCTTC
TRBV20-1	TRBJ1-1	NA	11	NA	CSVPEVGEAFF	TGCAGTGTCCCCGAGGTTGGGGAAGCTTTCTTT
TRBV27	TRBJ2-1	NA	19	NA	CASSFLGVLNVREPNEQFF	TGTGCCAGCAGTTTCCTAGGGGTATTGAATGTCAGGGAGCCCAATGAGCAGTTCTTC
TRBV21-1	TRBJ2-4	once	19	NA	CASSKRSALPGTRQNIQYF	TGTGCCAGCAGCAAAAGGTCCGCTCTGCCCGGGACACGACAAAACATTCAGTACTTC
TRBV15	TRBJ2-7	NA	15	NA	CATSREAGSSYEQYF	TGTGCCACCAGCAGGGAGGCGGGCAGCTCCTACGAGCAGTACTTC
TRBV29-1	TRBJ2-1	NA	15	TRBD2	CSVVTRLAGYNEQFF	TGCAGCGTTGTCACCAGACTAGCGGGGTACAATGAGCAGTTCTTC
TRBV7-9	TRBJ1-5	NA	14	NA	CASSLGAGNQPQHF	TGTGCCAGCAGCTTAGGGGCAGGTAATCAGCCCCAGCATTTT
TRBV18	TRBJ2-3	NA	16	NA	CASSPPGLRGGDTQYF	TGTGCCAGCTCACCTCCGGGCCTTAGAGGAGGAGATACGCAGTATTTT
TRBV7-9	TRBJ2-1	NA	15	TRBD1	CASSHGTGIGDEQFF	TGTGCCAGCAGCCACGGGACAGGGATTGGAGATGAGCAGTTCTTC
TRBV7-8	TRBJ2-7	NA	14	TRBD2	CASSLARGAHEQYF	TGTGCCAGCAGCTTAGCGCGGGGGGCTCACGAGCAGTACTTC
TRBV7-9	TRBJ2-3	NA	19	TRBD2	CASSFPRTSGTPNPDTQYF	TGTGCCAGCAGCTTCCCGAGGACTAGCGGGACCCCTAACCCAGATACGCAGTATTTT
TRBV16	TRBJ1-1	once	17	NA	CASSQRETTGSSTEAFF	TGTGCCAGCAGCCAACGGGAGACGACAGGTTCAAGCACTGAAGCTTTCTTT
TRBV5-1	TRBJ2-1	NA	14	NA	CASSFSGSYNEQFF	TGCGCCAGCAGCTTTAGCGGATCCTACAATGAGCAGTTCTTC
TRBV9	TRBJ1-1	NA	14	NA	CASSVGAATTEAFF	TGTGCCAGCAGCGTAGGAGCGGCCACCACTGAAGCTTTCTTT
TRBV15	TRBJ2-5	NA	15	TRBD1	CATSRVRQGQETQYF	TGTGCCACCAGCAGAGTACGACAGGGCCAAGAGACCCAGTACTTC
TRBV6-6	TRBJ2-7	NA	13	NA	CATHGAESYEQYF	TGTGCCACCCACGGGGCGGAGTCATACGAGCAGTACTTC
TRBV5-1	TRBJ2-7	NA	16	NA	CASSWTLGSSSYEQYF	TGCGCCAGCAGCTGGACCCTAGGGTCTAGCTCCTACGAGCAGTACTTC